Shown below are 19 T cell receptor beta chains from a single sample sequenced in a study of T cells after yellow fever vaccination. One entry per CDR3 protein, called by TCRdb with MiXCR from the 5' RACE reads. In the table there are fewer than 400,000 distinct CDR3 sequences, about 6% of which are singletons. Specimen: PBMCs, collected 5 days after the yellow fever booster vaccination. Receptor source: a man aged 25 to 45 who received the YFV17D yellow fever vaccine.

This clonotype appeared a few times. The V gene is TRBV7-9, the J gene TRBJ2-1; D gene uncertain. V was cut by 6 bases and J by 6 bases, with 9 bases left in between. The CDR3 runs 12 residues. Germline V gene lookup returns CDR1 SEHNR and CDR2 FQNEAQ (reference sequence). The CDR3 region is CASRPSGNEQFF. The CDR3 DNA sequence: TGTGCCAGCAGACCCTCGGGCAATGAGCAGTTCTTC.

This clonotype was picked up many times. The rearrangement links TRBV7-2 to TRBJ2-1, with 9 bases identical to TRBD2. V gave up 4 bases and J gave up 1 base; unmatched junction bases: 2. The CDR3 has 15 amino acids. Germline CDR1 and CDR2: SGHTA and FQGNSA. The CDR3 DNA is TGTGCCAGCAGCTGGGGACTAGCATCCTACAATGAGCAGTTCTTC. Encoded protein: CASSWGLASYNEQFF.

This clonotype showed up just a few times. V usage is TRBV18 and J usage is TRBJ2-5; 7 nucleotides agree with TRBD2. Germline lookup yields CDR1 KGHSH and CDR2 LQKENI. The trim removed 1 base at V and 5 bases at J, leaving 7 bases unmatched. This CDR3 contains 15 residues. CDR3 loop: CASSPQGGSEETQYF. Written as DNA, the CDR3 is TGTGCCAGCTCACCACAGGGAGGGAGCGAGGAGACCCAGTACTTC.

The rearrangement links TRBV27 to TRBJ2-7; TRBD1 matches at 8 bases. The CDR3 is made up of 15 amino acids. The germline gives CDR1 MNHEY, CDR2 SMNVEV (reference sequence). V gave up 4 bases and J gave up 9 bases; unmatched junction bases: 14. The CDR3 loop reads CASSSDRGWLERQYF. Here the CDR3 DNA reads TGTGCCAGCAGTTCCGACAGGGGATGGCTCGAGCGGCAGTACTTC.

CDR3 DNA sequence: TGCGCCAGCAGCCATCCCAACACTGAAGCTTTCTTT. Translating it yields CASSHPNTEAFF. The rearrangement links TRBV4-3 to TRBJ1-1; no definite D call. The CDR3 length is 12 residues. Per the germline V gene, CDR1 is LGHNA and CDR2 is YSLEER. Trimming shortened V by 3 bases and J by 2 bases, and 4 bases separated the two germline ends.

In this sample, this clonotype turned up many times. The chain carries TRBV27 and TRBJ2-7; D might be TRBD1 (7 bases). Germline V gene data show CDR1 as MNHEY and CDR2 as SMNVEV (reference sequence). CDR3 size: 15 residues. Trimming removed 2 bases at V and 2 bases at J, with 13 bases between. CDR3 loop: CASSLRGPGAYEQYF. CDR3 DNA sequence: TGTGCCAGCAGTTTAAGGGGGCCGGGGGCCTACGAGCAGTACTTC.

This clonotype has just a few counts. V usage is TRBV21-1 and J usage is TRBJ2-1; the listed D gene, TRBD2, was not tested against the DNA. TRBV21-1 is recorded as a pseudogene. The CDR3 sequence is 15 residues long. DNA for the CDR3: TGTGCCAGCAGCGCGGGACTAGCGGTTTCGAATGAGCAGTTCTTC. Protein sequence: CASSAGLAVSNEQFF.

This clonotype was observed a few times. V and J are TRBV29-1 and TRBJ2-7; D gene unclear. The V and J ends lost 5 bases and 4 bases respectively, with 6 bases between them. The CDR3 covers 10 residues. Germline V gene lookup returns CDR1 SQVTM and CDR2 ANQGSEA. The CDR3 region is CSVLQYEQYF. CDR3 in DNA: TGCAGCGTTCTCCAATACGAGCAGTACTTC.

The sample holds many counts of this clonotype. This CDR3 reads CSAAGAASGANVLTF. CDR3 DNA: TGCAGCGCCGCCGGGGCCGCATCTGGGGCCAACGTCCTGACTTTC. V usage is TRBV29-1 and J usage is TRBJ2-6; TRBD1 or TRBD2 may be the D gene (5 bases each). Germline CDR1 SQVTM, CDR2 ANQGSEA. This CDR3 has 15 amino acids. Between the trimmed V and J ends, which lost 7 bases and 1 base, there was a span of 14 bases. Supplemented by reference TRBV29-1 and TRBJ2-6, the full variable domain reads SAVISQKPSRDICQRGTSLTIQCQVDSQVTMMFWYRQQPGQSLTLIATANQGSEATYESGFVIDKFPISRPNLTFSTLTVSNMSPEDSSIYLCSAAGAASGANVLTFGAGSRLTVL.

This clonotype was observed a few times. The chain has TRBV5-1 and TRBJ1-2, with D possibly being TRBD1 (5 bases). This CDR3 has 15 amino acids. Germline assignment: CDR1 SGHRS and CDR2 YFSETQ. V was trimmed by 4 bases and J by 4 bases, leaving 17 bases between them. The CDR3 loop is CASSRAEGSGYGYTF. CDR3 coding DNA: TGCGCCAGCAGCCGGGCCGAGGGGAGCGGCTATGGCTACACCTTC.

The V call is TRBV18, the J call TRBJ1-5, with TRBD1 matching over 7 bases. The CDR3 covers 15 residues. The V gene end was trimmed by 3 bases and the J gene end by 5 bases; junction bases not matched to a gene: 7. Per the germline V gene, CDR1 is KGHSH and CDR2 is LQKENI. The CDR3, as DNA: TGTGCCAGCTCACCCCGACAGGGTGAACATCAGCCCCAGCATTTT. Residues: CASSPRQGEHQPQHF.

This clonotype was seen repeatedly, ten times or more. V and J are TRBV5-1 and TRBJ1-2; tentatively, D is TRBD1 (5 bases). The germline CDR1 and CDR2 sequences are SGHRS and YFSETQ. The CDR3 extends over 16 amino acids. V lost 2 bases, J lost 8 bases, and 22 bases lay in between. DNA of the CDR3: TGCGCCAGCAGCTTCGATCCGAGACAGCGTGTTGGAGGCTACACCTTC. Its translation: CASSFDPRQRVGGYTF.

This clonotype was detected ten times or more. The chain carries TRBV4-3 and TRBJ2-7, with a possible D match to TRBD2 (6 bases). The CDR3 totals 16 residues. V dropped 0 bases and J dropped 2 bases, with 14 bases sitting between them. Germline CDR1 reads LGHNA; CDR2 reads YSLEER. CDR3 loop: CASSQELGGTPYEQYF. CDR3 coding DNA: TGCGCCAGCAGCCAAGAGTTAGGCGGGACGCCCTACGAGCAGTACTTC.

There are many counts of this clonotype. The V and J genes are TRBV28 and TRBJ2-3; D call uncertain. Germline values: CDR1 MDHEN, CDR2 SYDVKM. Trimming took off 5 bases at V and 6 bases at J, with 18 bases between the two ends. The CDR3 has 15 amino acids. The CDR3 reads CASSPPGTSRDTQYF. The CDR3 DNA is TGTGCCAGCAGTCCCCCAGGAACCAGCAGGGATACGCAGTATTTT. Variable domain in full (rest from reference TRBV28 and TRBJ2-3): DVKVTQSSRYLVKRTGEKVFLECVQDMDHENMFWYRQDPGLGLRLIYFSYDVKMKEKGDIPEGYSVSREKKERFSLILESASTNQTSMYLCASSPPGTSRDTQYFGPGTRLTVL.

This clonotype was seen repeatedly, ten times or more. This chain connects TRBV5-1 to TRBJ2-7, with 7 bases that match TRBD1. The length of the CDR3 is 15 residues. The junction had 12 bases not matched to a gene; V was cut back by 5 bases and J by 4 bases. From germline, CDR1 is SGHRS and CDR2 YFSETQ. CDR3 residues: CASSSRPGTDYEQYF. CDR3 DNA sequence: TGCGCCAGCAGTTCAAGACCCGGGACAGATTACGAGCAGTACTTC.

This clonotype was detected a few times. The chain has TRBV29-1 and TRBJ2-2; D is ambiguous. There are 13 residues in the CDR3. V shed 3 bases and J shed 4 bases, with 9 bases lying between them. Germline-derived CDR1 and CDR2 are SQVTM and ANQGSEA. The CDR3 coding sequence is TGCAGCGTTGACGGCCAGGTCACCGGGGAGCTGTTTTTT. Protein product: CSVDGQVTGELFF.

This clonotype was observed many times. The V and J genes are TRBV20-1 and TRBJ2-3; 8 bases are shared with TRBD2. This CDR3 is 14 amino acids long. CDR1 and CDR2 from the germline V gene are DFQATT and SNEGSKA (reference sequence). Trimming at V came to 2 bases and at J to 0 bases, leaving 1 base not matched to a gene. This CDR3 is CSARTSGSTDTQYF. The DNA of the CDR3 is TGCAGTGCTAGAACTAGCGGTAGCACAGATACGCAGTATTTT.

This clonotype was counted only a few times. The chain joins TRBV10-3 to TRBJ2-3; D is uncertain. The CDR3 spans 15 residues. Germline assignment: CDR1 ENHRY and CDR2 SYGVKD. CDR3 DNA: TGTGCTCCCGAAAGGGCAGGTAGAAGCACAGATACGCAGTATTTT. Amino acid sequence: CAPERAGRSTDTQYF.

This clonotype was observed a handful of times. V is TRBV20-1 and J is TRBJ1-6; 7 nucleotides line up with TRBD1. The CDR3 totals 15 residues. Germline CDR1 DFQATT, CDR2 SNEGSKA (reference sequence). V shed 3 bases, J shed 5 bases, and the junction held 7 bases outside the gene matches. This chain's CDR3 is CSASTGTADNSPLHF. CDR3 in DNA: TGCAGTGCTAGCACGGGGACAGCTGATAATTCACCCCTCCACTTT.